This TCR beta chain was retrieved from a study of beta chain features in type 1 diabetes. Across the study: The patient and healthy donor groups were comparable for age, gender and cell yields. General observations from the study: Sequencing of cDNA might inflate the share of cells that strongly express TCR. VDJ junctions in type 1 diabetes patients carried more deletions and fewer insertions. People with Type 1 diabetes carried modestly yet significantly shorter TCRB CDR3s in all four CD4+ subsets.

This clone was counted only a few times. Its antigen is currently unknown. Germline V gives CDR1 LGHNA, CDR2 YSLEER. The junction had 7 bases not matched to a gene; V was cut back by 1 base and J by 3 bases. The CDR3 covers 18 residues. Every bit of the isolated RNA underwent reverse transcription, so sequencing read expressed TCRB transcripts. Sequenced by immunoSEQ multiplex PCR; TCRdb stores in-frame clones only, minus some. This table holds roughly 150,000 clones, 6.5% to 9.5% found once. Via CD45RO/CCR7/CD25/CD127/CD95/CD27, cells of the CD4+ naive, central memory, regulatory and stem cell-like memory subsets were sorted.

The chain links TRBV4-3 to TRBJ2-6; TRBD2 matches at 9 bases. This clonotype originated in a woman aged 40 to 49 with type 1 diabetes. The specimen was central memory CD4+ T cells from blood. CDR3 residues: CASSQGGNSGSGANVLTF. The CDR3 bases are TGCGCCAGCAGCCAAGGAGGGAATAGCGGGAGTGGGGCCAACGTCCTGACTTTC.